The source of this TCR beta chain is a study of blood T cell repertoires in COVID-19. Across the study: The analysed material was cDNA or gDNA that came from T cells, B-cell-depleted T cells, or PBMCs.

On this clone: Other DNA sequences from this sample encode an identical CDR3 as well.

Germline V gene sequence: CDR1 MNHEY, CDR2 SMNVEV (reference sequence). The CDR3 is 14 residues long. Trimming took 3 bases from V and 0 from J, leaving 6 bases between them. Profiled with immunoSEQ multiplex PCR; TCRdb holds only in-frame clones, not every one. This sample has about 220,000 clones, with 82% found just once. Sequences were obtained from peripheral blood. This rearrangement joins TRBV27 to TRBJ1-5; weak D call: TRBD1 (5 bases). The source is a woman in her 70s with COVID-19, enrolled during active disease. CDR3 loop: CASSFRGSNQPQHF. CDR3 nucleotides: TGTGCCAGCAGTTTTAGGGGTAGCAATCAGCCCCAGCATTTT.